This T cell receptor (beta chain) originates from a study of tumor and adjacent non-tumor tissue in lung cancer. Study-wide results and limits: Significantly higher TCR diversity was found in tumor than normal lung.

CDR3 length: 14 amino acids. The V and J ends lost 5 bases and 4 bases respectively, with 11 bases between them. Germline CDR1 reads MDHEN; CDR2 reads SYDVKM. A modified ARM-PCR protocol with three rounds of nested PCR amplified TCRbeta. MiXCR, run by TCRdb on the multiplex PCR reads, gives a single entry per CDR3 protein. This table holds 95,000 to 150,000 distinct CDR3 sequences, around three fifths found once. RNA was extracted from bulk tissue without any cell sorting. Remarks on this clonotype: Its antigen remains unidentified. A single base separates this from a much larger clone, so it may be a read error.

The TCR sequence derives from a man under 40 with non-small cell lung cancer. The chain combines TRBV28 with TRBJ1-4, with a tentative D call TRBD1 (5 bases). The source material was lung tumor tissue. CDR3 nucleotides: TGTGCCAGCAGTCCCATGGGGGGTAATGAAAAACTGTTTTTT. Translated: CASSPMGGNEKLFF.